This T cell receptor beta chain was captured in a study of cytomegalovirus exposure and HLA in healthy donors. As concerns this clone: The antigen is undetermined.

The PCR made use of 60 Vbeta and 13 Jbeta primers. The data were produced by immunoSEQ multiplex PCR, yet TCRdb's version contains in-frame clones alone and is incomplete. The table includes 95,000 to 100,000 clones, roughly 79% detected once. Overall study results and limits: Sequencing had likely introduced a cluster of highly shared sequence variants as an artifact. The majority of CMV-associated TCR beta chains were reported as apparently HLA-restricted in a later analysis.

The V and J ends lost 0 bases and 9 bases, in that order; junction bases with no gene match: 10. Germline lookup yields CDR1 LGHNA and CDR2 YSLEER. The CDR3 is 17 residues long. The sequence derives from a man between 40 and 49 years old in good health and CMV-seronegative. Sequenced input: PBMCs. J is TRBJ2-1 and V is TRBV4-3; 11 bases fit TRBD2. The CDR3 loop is CASSQENWGLAVGEQFF. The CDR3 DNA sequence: TGCGCCAGCAGCCAAGAAAACTGGGGACTAGCGGTGGGTGAGCAGTTCTTC.